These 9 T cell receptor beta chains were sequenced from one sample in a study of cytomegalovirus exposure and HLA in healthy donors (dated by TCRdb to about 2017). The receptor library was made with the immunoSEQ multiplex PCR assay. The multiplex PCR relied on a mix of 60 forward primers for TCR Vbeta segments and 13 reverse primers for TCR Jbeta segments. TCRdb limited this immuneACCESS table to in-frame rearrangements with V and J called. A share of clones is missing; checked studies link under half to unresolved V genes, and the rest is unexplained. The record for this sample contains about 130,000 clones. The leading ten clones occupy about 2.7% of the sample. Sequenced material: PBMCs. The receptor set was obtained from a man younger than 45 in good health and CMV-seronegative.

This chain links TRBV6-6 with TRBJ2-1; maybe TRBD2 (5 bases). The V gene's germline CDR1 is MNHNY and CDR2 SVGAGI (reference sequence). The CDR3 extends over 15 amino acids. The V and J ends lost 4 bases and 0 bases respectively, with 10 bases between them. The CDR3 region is CASSSSQSSYNEQFF. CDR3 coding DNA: TGTGCCAGCAGTTCTAGCCAGAGCTCCTACAATGAGCAGTTCTTC.

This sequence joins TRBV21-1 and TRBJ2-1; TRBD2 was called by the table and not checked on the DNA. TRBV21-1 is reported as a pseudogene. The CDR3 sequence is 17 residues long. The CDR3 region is CASSKVGRREGVNEQFF. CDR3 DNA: TGTGCCAGCAGCAAAGTCGGGCGGCGGGAGGGGGTTAATGAGCAGTTCTTC.

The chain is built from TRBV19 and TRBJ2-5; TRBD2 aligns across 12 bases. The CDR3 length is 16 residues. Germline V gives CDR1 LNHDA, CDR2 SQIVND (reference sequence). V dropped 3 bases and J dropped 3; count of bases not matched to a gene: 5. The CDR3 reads CASSMTSGGSEETQYF. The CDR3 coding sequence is TGTGCCAGTAGTATGACTAGCGGGGGATCTGAAGAGACCCAGTACTTC.

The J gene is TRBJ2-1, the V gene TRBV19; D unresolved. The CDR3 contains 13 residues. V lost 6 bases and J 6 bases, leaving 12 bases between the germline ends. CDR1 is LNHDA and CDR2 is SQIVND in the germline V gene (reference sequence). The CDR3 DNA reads TGTGCCAGTAGCAAGCCTTCATTCAATGAGCAGTTCTTC. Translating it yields CASSKPSFNEQFF. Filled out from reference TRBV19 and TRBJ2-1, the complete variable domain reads DGGITQSPKYLFRKEGQNVTLSCEQNLNHDAMYWYRQDPGQGLRLIYYSQIVNDFQKGDIAEGYSVSREKKESFPLTVTSAQKNPTAFYLCASSKPSFNEQFFGPGTRLTVL.

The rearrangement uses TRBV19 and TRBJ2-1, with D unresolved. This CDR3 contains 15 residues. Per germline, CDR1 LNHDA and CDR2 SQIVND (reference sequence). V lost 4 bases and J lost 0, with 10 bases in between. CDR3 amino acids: CASSKRISSYNEQFF. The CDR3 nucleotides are TGTGCCAGTAGTAAGAGGATTAGCTCCTACAATGAGCAGTTCTTC.

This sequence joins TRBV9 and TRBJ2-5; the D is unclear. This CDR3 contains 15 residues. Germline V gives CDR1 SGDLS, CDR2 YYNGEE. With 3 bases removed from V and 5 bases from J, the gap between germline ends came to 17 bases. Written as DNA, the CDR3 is TGTGCCAGCAGCGCCAGTCCAGCGCTCCGGGAGACCCAGTACTTC. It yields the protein CASSASPALRETQYF.

CDR3 amino acids: CASSKVARLNTGELFF. The CDR3 coding sequence is TGTGCCAGCAGCAAAGTGGCCAGGCTGAACACCGGGGAGCTGTTTTTT. The chain employs TRBV21-1 and TRBJ2-2; TRBD1 is taken as the D call from the table, unchecked against the DNA. TRBV21-1 is noted as a pseudogene. This CDR3 has 16 amino acids.

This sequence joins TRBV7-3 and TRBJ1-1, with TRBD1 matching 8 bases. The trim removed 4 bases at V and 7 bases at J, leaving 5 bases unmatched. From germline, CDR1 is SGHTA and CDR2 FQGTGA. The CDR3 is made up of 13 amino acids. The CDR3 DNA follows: TGTGCCAGCAGCTCCCAGGGGGCGGATGAAGCTTTCTTT. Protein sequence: CASSSQGADEAFF.

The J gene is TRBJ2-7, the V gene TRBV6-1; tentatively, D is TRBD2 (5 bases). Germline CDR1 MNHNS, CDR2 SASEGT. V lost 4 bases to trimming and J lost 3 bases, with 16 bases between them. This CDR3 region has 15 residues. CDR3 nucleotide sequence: TGTGCCAGCAGTGGATCCGCTAGCCTGAACTACGAGCAGTACTTC. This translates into CASSGSASLNYEQYF.